These T cell receptor beta chains were read from a single sample in a study of human T cells and chemical hapten exposure. TCRdb fed the RACE reads into MiXCR, producing one record per CDR3 protein. The sample includes a few hundred thousand distinct CDR3 sequences, about 6.3% of them seen just once. The starting material was whole blood, obtained in connection with sensitization to the hapten diphenylcyclopropenone (DPC). The receptor set was obtained from a woman younger than 30 with alopecia areata. Some clones in this sample may be carry-over from other donors' samples. CDR3s include the opening cysteine and the closing phenylalanine or tryptophan. The D gene is left open where the match is weak. Only some rows state a clone size, as once, few, many or a class for expanded clones.

j_call clone_size v_call d_call cdr3_aa cdr3_nt
TRBJ1-4 many TRBV3-1 NA CASSGARANEKLFF TGTGCCAGCTCTGGGGCGCGGGCTAATGAAAAACTGTTTTTT
TRBJ1-6 few TRBV7-9 NA CASSLEGTTDSPLHF TGTGCCAGCAGCTTAGAAGGGACAACGGATTCACCCCTCCACTTT
TRBJ2-7 NA TRBV4-2 TRBD2 CASSQDTGTSGHEQYF TGTGCCAGCAGCCAAGATACAGGGACTAGTGGGCACGAGCAGTACTTC
TRBJ1-5 many TRBV28 NA CASSLGGNIDQPQHF TGTGCCAGCAGTTTAGGAGGGAATATCGATCAGCCCCAGCATTTT
TRBJ1-5 many TRBV4-3 NA CASSPRGLDQPQHF TGCGCCAGCAGCCCGCGTGGTCTCGATCAGCCCCAGCATTTT
TRBJ2-1 NA TRBV18 NA CASSGSSGIGEQFF TGTGCCAGCTCAGGATCCAGCGGTATAGGTGAGCAGTTCTTC
TRBJ1-1 few TRBV27 NA CASSLSDLGTEAFF TGTGCCAGCAGTTTATCAGACCTTGGCACTGAAGCTTTCTTT
TRBJ1-5 NA TRBV9 TRBD1 CASSGQGFGQPQHF TGTGCCAGCAGCGGACAGGGATTCGGACAGCCCCAGCATTTT
TRBJ1-1 NA TRBV2 TRBD1 CASSWDRDTEAFF TGTGCCAGCAGTTGGGACAGAGACACTGAAGCTTTCTTT
TRBJ1-4 few TRBV2 NA CASSEAGEKLFF TGTGCCAGCAGTGAAGCTGGAGAAAAACTGTTTTTT
TRBJ2-1 many TRBV11-2 NA CASSLELTGYHEQFF TGTGCCAGCAGCTTAGAACTGACGGGGTACCATGAGCAGTTCTTC
TRBJ1-4 NA TRBV12-3/TRBV12-4 TRBD1 CASSLGQGGSGTNEKLFF TGTGCCAGCAGTCTGGGACAGGGAGGGTCGGGAACTAATGAAAAACTGTTTTTT
TRBJ1-5 many TRBV6-4 NA CASSDSGVRQPQHF TGTGCCAGCAGTGACAGTGGTGTTCGTCAGCCCCAGCATTTT
TRBJ1-5 many TRBV2 TRBD1 CASSEGQVNSNQPQHF TGTGCCAGCAGTGAGGGACAGGTCAATAGCAATCAGCCCCAGCATTTT
TRBJ2-3 few TRBV6-1 NA CASSGAGPTDTQYF TGTGCCAGCAGTGGTGCAGGACCCACAGATACGCAGTATTTT
TRBJ2-2 NA TRBV19 NA CASHGGSTPNTGELFF TGTGCCAGCCATGGGGGGAGTACGCCGAACACCGGGGAGCTGTTTTTT
TRBJ2-5 few TRBV15 NA CATSRGNQYQETQYF TGTGCCACCAGCAGAGGCAACCAGTACCAAGAGACCCAGTACTTC
TRBJ2-1 NA TRBV20-1 TRBD2 CSARDPGGAYNEQFF TGCAGTGCTAGAGATCCGGGGGGGGCCTACAATGAGCAGTTCTTC
TRBJ1-6 few TRBV6-5 NA CASSYGAAGNSPLHF TGTGCCAGCAGTTACGGGGCAGCGGGGAATTCACCCCTCCACTTT
TRBJ1-1 many TRBV3-1 NA CASSRGVGTEAFF TGTGCCAGCAGTCGTGGGGTAGGGACTGAAGCTTTCTTT
TRBJ2-7 NA TRBV11-2 NA CASSLGRTGYEQYF TGTGCCAGCAGCTTGGGACGAACCGGCTACGAGCAGTACTTC
TRBJ2-3 many TRBV20-1 TRBD2 CSAKTILAGDTDTQYF TGCAGTGCTAAGACCATACTAGCGGGGGACACAGATACGCAGTATTTT
TRBJ2-7 many TRBV6-6 NA CASSYSKVLPSGEQYF TGTGCCAGCAGTTACTCGAAAGTCCTCCCGTCAGGGGAGCAGTACTTC
TRBJ1-5 many TRBV4-1 NA CASSQDRGFQPQHF TGCGCCAGCAGCCAAGACAGGGGATTTCAGCCCCAGCATTTT
TRBJ1-1 few TRBV12-3/TRBV12-4 NA CASSLLSGTRDEAFF TGTGCCAGCAGTTTATTATCCGGGACGAGGGATGAGGCTTTCTTT
TRBJ1-1 many TRBV27 NA CASREQAMNTEAFF TGTGCCAGCAGAGAACAGGCCATGAACACTGAAGCTTTCTTT
TRBJ1-2 many TRBV10-3 NA CAISGYTGPYGYTF TGTGCCATCAGTGGATATACAGGGCCCTATGGCTACACCTTC
TRBJ2-4 few TRBV7-9 NA CASSLANTEAKNIQYF TGTGCCAGCAGCTTAGCTAACACAGAAGCCAAAAACATTCAGTACTTC
TRBJ1-3 many TRBV7-2 NA CASSPGQSGNTIYF TGTGCCAGCAGCCCCGGACAGTCTGGAAACACCATATATTTT
TRBJ1-4 many TRBV3-1 NA CASSQARGSEKLFF TGTGCCAGCAGCCAAGCCAGGGGAAGTGAAAAACTGTTTTTT
TRBJ2-3 NA TRBV5-1 NA CASSQDGGLGTDTQYF TGCGCCAGCAGCCAAGACGGGGGGCTCGGCACAGATACGCAGTATTTT
TRBJ2-4 NA TRBV3-1 TRBD1 CASRQVSNRGRWIWIKNIQYF TGTGCCAGCAGACAAGTGAGCAACAGGGGGCGATGGATTTGGATCAAAAACATTCAGTACTTC
TRBJ2-2 few TRBV6-5 TRBD2 CASNPAGGAGELFF TGTGCCAGCAACCCAGCGGGGGGTGCCGGGGAGCTGTTTTTT
TRBJ1-5 NA TRBV7-7 NA CASSFHSRGHIDQPQHF TGTGCTAGCAGCTTTCATTCACGCGGCCATATTGATCAGCCCCAGCATTTT
TRBJ2-7 NA TRBV29-1 NA CSVGGPLGEQYF TGCAGCGTTGGAGGCCCACTTGGGGAGCAGTACTTC
TRBJ2-3 few TRBV4-2 NA CASSPLGGTDTQYF TGTGCCAGCAGCCCTTTAGGTGGCACAGATACGCAGTATTTT
TRBJ2-3 NA TRBV20-1 NA CSARERVGSGTDTQYF TGCAGTGCTAGAGAAAGGGTTGGGTCCGGCACAGATACGCAGTATTTT
TRBJ2-3 few TRBV5-1 TRBD2 CASSLASGGAEDTQYF TGCGCCAGCAGCTTGGCCAGCGGGGGGGCCGAAGATACGCAGTATTTT
TRBJ2-4 NA TRBV6-1 NA CASSGADRNIQYF TGTGCCAGCAGTGGGGCCGACAGGAACATTCAGTACTTC
TRBJ2-6 many TRBV20-1 NA CSARGFRQGLSSGANVLTF TGCAGTGCTAGAGGTTTTAGACAGGGACTTAGCTCTGGGGCCAACGTCCTGACTTTC
TRBJ1-1 many TRBV27 NA CASSSEQRALREAFF TGTGCCAGCAGTAGCGAACAACGGGCCCTTAGGGAGGCTTTCTTT
TRBJ1-1 NA TRBV6-5 NA CASSSPGRMNTEAFF TGTGCCAGCAGTTCGCCCGGCCGAATGAACACTGAAGCTTTCTTT
TRBJ2-5 few TRBV10-3 NA CAIRGAAFQETQYF TGTGCCATCAGAGGAGCGGCCTTCCAAGAGACCCAGTACTTC
TRBJ1-6 many TRBV5-4 NA CASSLEYPKSPLHF TGTGCCAGCAGCTTGGAGTACCCTAAATCACCCCTCCACTTT
TRBJ2-2 NA TRBV15 TRBD2 CATVTSGGPTGELFF TGTGCCACCGTGACTAGCGGGGGCCCCACCGGGGAGCTGTTTTTT